Sequencing of this TCR beta chain was carried out in a study of CD8+CD57+ T cells in acquired aplastic anemia (dated by TCRdb to the late 2010s). General notes on the study: On average, sorted CD4+ and CD8+ cells yielded approximately 3 ug of extracted DNA, with a range of about 0.18 to 27.4 ug. CD8+CD57+ expansion was defined as a frequency above the mean frequency observed in healthy subjects.

To note about this clonotype: The specificity of this receptor is unknown. There are no base qualities to consult, and no much larger clone falls within one base.

Expansion of CD8+CD57+ cells had been shown by flow cytometry in the patients chosen for sequencing. Every patient had severe acquired aplastic anemia, diagnosed using the International Study of Aplastic Anemia and Agranulocytosis and Camitta criteria. No therapy had been received by the patients at the time of blood sampling. In this study, sorted CD4+ and CD8+ T cells from the blood of healthy subjects and of severe aplastic anemia patients had their TCR repertoires deep-sequenced. Patients were enrolled in the USA under clinicaltrials.gov protocols 00001620, 01623167, 00001397, 00071045, 00081523 and 00961064. Ficoll-Paque density gradient centrifugation was used to isolate peripheral blood mononuclear cells. Before DNA was extracted, CD4+ and CD8+ T cells were sorted using either FACS or magnetic beads. TCR beta VDJ combination and CDR3 sequence profiling used genomic DNA as the template. An Illumina HiSeq 2000 was the platform used for TCR repertoire sequencing. The published analysis was carried out like this. Repertoires were assessed using TRBV/TRBJ rearrangement plots, CDR3 size and DJ length profiles, and Simpson's diversity index. Whichever DNA sequence was most abundant in the deep sequencing data was defined as the immunodominant clone. CDR3 amino acid sequences were checked for sharing between subjects and were compared against published repertoires and the VDJdb database. TCRdb reprocessing: public reads trimmed at Q25 with fastp, clones called with MiXCR, in-frame beta chains kept. Every CDR3 protein is listed once, alongside the most common genes and DNA of its rows. These V and J calls are TCRdb output, not the study's own analysis. The sample yields over 150,000 distinct CDR3 sequences; roughly two thirds were counted once. 45% to 60% of the sample comes from the top ten.

On the study overall, not on this receptor specifically: Between patients and healthy controls, no significant difference in CD8+ Simpson's diversity was found (P=0.060). Around 30 CD8+ CDR3 sequences were found to be shared between patients and controls, but these sequences appeared to be highly expressed in patients and within the immunodominant clones of the patients.

The source material was sorted CD4+, CD8+, or CD8+CD57+ T cells (not recorded which) from PBMCs. This TCR was recovered from a human donor with aplastic anemia.

Read as DNA, the sequence is TGTGCCAGCAGCGCGACAGGGGGAAAGCATGGCTACACCTTC. This codes for CASSATGGKHGYTF. The chain couples TRBV5-4 to TRBJ1-2; 9 of the junction bases match TRBD1. Ends trimmed: V by 4 bases, J by 6 bases; bases unmatched to a gene: 7. From its cysteine to its phenylalanine, the CDR3 spans 14 amino acids. CDR3 DNA only is kept here, 42 bases in frame from base 1. CDR1 and CDR2 were assigned from the germline V gene (reference sequence) as SGHNT and YYREEE. The reference TRBV5-4 and TRBJ1-2 proteins fill in what lies around the CDR3, so the full variable domain reads ETGVTQSPTHLIKTRGQQVTLRCSSQSGHNTVSWYQQALGQGPQFIFQYYREEENGRGNFPPRFSGLQFPNYSSELNVNALELDDSALYLCASSATGGKHGYTFGSGTRLTVV.